This is a list of T cell receptor beta chains from one sample in a study of regulatory T cells in long-lasting Graves disease. TCRdb recomputed calls from the multiplex PCR reads with MiXCR, one row per CDR3 protein. The sample consists of 400,000 to 500,000 distinct CDR3 sequences, 15% to 20% of them appearing once. The same data also contributed to another study, on T cells in Graves' hyperthyroidism and ophthalmopathy.

The sequencing used peripheral blood mononuclear cells (PBMCs), collected at new diagnosis, from a patient treated with antithyroid drugs. The receptors come from a woman aged 25 to 39 with Graves disease. Both conserved end residues are part of each CDR3. D genes are given only for firm matches. Clone sizes are given selectively: once, few, many, or a class where the clone is expanded.

V,D,J,size,DNA,CDR3
TRBV7-9,NA,TRBJ2-1,many,TGTGCCAGCAGCCCCGGAAGGGAGAAGAGCTCCTACAATGAGCAGTTCTTC,CASSPGREKSSYNEQFF
TRBV6-5,TRBD1,TRBJ2-7,many,TGTGCCAGCAGTTACCCTATTGACGCGGCCGAGGGGACAGGGGACTACGAGCAGTACTTC,CASSYPIDAAEGTGDYEQYF
TRBV2,NA,TRBJ2-1,many,TGTGCCAGCAGGGGGACCAAGGTCGTAAATGAGCAGTTCTTC,CASRGTKVVNEQFF
TRBV2,TRBD2,TRBJ2-2,many,TGTGCCAGCAGCCCGGGACTAGCGGGACTTTCGGGAGAGCTGTTTTTT,CASSPGLAGLSGELFF
TRBV28,TRBD1,TRBJ2-7,many,TGTGCCAGCAGTTCATCGGGACAGGGGGCGGACGAGCAGTACTTC,CASSSSGQGADEQYF
TRBV18,NA,TRBJ2-3,many,TGTGCCAGCAGCCCTGGACGGGATACGCAGTATTTT,CASSPGRDTQYF
TRBV24-1,TRBD1,TRBJ1-5,many,TGTGCCACCAGTGATAGGGGGCATAACAATCAGCCCCAGCATTTT,CATSDRGHNNQPQHF
TRBV4-1,NA,TRBJ2-5,few,TGCGCCAGCAGCCGTCTCATGGGGGATCTAGGGACCCAGTACTTC,CASSRLMGDLGTQYF
TRBV27,NA,TRBJ2-7,NA,TGTGCCAGCAGTTTATCCGTTTCGGCCTACGAGCAGTACTTC,CASSLSVSAYEQYF
TRBV2,NA,TRBJ2-2,NA,TGTGCCAGCAGTGAATCCCCGGTGGAGCTGTTTTTT,CASSESPVELFF
TRBV7-8,NA,TRBJ2-3,many,TGTGCCAGCAGCTTGGGAGAAAGCACAGATACGCAGTATTTT,CASSLGESTDTQYF
TRBV9,NA,TRBJ1-1,NA,TGTGCCAGCAGCGCCTTTCGGGGCGAAGGGACTGAAGCTTTCTTT,CASSAFRGEGTEAFF
TRBV20-1,TRBD2,TRBJ2-1,NA,TGCAGTGCTAGATACGGGAGGAGCTCCTACAATGAGCAGTTCTTC,CSARYGRSSYNEQFF
TRBV4-1,TRBD1,TRBJ2-4,few,TGCGCCAGCAGCCAAGTCGGGACAGGGATAAACATTCAGTACTTC,CASSQVGTGINIQYF
TRBV3-1,TRBD1,TRBJ1-2,many,TGTGCCAGCAGCCTTAGACAGGGGGCTATGGGCTACACCTTC,CASSLRQGAMGYTF
TRBV12-3/TRBV12-4,TRBD2,TRBJ2-5,many,TGTGCCAGCAGCGGGGGACTAGCGGGAAGTTTGGAGACCCAGTACTTC,CASSGGLAGSLETQYF
TRBV2,NA,TRBJ2-2,many,TGTGCCGGCCGCGAGACGGCGAACACCGGGGAGCTGTTTTTT,CAGRETANTGELFF
TRBV28,TRBD1,TRBJ1-2,many,TGTGCCAGCAGGGGACAGGGCCTGGACTATGGCTACACCTTC,CASRGQGLDYGYTF
TRBV20-1,TRBD1,TRBJ1-4,NA,TGCAGTGCTAGGAGAGGATTAGGTCGGACAGGGGAGGAAAAACTGTTTTTT,CSARRGLGRTGEEKLFF
TRBV18,NA,TRBJ2-7,many,TGTGCCAGCTCACCACCTAAGGGCTACGAGCAGTACTTC,CASSPPKGYEQYF
TRBV20-1,NA,TRBJ2-7,many,TGCAGTGCGGGCCGGGGGCCCTACGAGCAGTACTTC,CSAGRGPYEQYF